This T cell receptor (beta chain) came from a study of early T cells in non-severe SARS-CoV-2 infection. The sample holds many counts of this clonotype. Using its own MiXCR run on the 5' RACE reads, TCRdb lists one record per CDR3 protein. Of tens of thousands of distinct CDR3 sequences in the sample, approximately 12% were seen once. Trimming left V 1 base short and J 7 bases short, with 7 bases between. The CDR3 has 12 amino acids. Per the germline V gene, CDR1 is LGHNA and CDR2 is YNFKEQ. The genes are TRBV4-2 and TRBJ1-2; possibly TRBD1 for D (6 bases). The sample was whole blood. The sequence derives from an adult who was a healthcare worker with PCR-confirmed SARS-CoV-2 infection or an uninfected control (not recorded which). CDR3 nucleotides: TGTGCCAGCAGCCAAGCAGGGGTTGGCTACACCTTC. This encodes CASSQAGVGYTF.